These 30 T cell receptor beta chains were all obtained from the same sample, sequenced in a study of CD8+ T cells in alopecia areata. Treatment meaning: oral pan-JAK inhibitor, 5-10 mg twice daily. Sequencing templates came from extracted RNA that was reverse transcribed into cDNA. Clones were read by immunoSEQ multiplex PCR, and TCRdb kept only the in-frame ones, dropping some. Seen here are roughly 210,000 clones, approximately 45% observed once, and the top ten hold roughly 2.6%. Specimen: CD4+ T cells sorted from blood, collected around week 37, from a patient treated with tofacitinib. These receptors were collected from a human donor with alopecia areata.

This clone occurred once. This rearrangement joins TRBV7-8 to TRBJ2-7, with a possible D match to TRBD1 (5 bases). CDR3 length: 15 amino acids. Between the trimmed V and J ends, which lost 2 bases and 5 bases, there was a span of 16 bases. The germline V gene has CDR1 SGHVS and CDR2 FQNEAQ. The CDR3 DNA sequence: TGTGCCAGCAGCTTAAACCAGGGTGTGAAGGACGAGCAGTACTTC. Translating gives CASSLNQGVKDEQYF.

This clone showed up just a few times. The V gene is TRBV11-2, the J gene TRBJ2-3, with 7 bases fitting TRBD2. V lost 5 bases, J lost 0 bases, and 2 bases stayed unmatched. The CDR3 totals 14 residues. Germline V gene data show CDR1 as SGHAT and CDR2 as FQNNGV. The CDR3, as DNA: TGTGCCAGCAGCCCGGGACTAAGCACAGATACGCAGTATTTT. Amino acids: CASSPGLSTDTQYF.

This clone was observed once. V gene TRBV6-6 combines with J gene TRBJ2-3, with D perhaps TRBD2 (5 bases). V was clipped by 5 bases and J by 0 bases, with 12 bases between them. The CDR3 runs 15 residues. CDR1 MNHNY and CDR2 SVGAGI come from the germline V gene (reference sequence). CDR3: CASSRKLGSTDTQYF. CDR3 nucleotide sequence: TGTGCCAGCAGTCGTAAACTAGGCAGCACAGATACGCAGTATTTT.

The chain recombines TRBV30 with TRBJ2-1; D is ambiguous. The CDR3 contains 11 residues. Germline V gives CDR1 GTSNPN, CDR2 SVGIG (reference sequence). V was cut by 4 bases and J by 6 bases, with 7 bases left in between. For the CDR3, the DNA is TGTGCCTGGACCCCGTTCAATGAGCAGTTCTTC. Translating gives CAWTPFNEQFF.

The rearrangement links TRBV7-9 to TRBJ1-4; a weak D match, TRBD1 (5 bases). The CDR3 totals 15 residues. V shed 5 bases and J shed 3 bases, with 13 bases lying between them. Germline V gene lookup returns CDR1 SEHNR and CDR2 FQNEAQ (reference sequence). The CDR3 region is CASSPPGGANEKLFF. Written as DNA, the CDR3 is TGTGCCAGCAGCCCCCCCGGGGGGGCTAATGAAAAACTGTTTTTT.

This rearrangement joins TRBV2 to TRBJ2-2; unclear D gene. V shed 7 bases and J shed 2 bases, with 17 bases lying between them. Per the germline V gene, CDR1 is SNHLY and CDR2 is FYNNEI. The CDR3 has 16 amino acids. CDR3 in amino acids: CASTVGGAVNTGELFF. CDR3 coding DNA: TGTGCCAGCACGGTCGGCGGAGCAGTAAACACCGGGGAGCTGTTTTTT.

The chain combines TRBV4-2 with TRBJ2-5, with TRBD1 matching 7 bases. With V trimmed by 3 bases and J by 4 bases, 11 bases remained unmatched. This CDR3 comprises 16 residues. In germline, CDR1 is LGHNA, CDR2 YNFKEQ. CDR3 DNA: TGTGCCAGCAGCCAGGGGAGCGACAGGGTTGGAGAGACCCAGTACTTC. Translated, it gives CASSQGSDRVGETQYF.

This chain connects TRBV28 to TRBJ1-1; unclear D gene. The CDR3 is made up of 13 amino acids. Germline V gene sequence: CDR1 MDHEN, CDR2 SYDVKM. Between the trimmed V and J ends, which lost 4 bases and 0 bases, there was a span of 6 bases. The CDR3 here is CASSSPMNTEAFF. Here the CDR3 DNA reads TGTGCCAGCAGTTCACCGATGAACACTGAAGCTTTCTTT.

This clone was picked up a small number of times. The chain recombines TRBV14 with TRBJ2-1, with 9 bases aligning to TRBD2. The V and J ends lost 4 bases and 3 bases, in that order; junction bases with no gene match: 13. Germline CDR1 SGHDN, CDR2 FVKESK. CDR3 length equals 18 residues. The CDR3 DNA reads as TGTGCCAGCAGCCCCCGAAGTAGCGGGAGCCACTTCTACAATGAGCAGTTCTTC. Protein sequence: CASSPRSSGSHFYNEQFF.

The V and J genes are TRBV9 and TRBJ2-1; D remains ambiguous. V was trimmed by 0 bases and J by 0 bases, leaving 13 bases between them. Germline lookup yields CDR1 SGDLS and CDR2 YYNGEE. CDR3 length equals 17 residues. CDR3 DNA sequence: TGTGCCAGCAGCGTAGCTGCGCAGCCGAGCTCCTACAATGAGCAGTTCTTC. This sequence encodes CASSVAAQPSSYNEQFF.

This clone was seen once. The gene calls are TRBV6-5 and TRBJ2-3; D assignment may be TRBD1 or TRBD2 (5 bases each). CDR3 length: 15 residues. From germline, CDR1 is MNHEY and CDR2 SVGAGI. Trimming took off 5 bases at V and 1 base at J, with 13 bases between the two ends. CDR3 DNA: TGTGCCAGCAGTGTACCGGGACCCGGCACAGATACGCAGTATTTT. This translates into CASSVPGPGTDTQYF.

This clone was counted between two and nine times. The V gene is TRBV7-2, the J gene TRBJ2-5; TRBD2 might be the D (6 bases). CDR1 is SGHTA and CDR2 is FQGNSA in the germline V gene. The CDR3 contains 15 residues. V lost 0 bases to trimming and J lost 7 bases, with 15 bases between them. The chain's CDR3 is CASSLAGGGMATQYF. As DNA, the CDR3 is TGTGCCAGCAGCTTAGCGGGGGGAGGAATGGCGACCCAGTACTTC.

The CDR3 loop is CSVVGKAGSSYEQYF. CDR3 nucleotide sequence: TGCAGCGTCGTAGGAAAGGCAGGGAGTTCCTACGAGCAGTACTTC. V usage is TRBV29-1 and J usage is TRBJ2-7; D tentatively reads TRBD1 or TRBD2 (5 bases each). The CDR3 extends over 15 amino acids. Trimming took 6 bases from V and 1 from J, leaving 19 bases between them. Germline V gene lookup returns CDR1 SQVTM and CDR2 ANQGSEA.

In DNA, the CDR3 is TGTGCCAGCAGCCGACGGTCGGGATGGGGTTCCTACAATGAGCAGTTCTTC. Residues: CASSRRSGWGSYNEQFF. The V and J genes are TRBV7-2 and TRBJ2-1, with D maybe TRBD2 (5 bases). Germline V gene data show CDR1 as SGHTA and CDR2 as FQGNSA. V was clipped by 5 bases and J by 1 base, with 18 bases between them. This CDR3 is built from 17 residues.

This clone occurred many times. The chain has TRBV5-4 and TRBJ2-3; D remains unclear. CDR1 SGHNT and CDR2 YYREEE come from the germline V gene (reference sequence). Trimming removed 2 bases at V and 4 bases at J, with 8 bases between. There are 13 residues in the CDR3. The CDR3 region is CASSFDPPDTQYF. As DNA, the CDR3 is TGTGCCAGCAGCTTCGACCCGCCAGATACGCAGTATTTT.

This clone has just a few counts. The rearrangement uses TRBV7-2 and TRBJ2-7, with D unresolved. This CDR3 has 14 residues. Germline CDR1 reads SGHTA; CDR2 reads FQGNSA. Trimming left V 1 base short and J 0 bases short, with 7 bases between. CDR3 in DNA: TGTGCCAGCAGCTTAGGCCAAAGCTCCTACGAGCAGTACTTC. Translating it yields CASSLGQSSYEQYF.

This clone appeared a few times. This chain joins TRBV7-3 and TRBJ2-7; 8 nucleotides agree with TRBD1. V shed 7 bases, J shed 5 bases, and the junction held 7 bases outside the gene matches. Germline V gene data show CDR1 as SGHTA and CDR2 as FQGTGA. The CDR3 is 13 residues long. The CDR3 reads CASTPTGDHEQYF. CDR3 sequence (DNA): TGTGCCAGCACCCCGACAGGGGACCACGAGCAGTACTTC.

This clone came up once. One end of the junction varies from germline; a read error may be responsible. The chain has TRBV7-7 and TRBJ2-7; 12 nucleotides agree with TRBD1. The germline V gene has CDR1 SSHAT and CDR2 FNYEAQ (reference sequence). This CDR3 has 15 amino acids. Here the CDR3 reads CASSLDGTGGSEQYF. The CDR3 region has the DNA TGTGCTAGCAGCTTAGACGGGACAGGGGGCTCCGAGCAGTACTTC.

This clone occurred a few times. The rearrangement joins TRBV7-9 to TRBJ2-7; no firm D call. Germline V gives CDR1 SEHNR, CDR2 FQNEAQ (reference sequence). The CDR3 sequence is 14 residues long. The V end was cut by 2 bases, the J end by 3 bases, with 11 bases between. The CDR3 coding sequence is TGTGCCAGCAGCTTATACTTTCCGAGCTACGAGCAGTACTTC. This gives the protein CASSLYFPSYEQYF.

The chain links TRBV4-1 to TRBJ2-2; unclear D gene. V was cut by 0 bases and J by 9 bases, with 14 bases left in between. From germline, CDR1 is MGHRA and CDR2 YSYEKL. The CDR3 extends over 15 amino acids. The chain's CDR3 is CASSQDSFVGRELFF. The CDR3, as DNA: TGCGCCAGCAGCCAAGATTCCTTTGTGGGAAGGGAGCTGTTTTTT.

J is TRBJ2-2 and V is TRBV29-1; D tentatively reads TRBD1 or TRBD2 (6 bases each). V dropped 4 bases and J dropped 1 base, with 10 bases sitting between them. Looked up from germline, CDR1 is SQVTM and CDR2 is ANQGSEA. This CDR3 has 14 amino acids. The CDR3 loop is CSVVGGRNTGELFF. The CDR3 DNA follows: TGCAGCGTTGTGGGGGGCCGGAACACCGGGGAGCTGTTTTTT.

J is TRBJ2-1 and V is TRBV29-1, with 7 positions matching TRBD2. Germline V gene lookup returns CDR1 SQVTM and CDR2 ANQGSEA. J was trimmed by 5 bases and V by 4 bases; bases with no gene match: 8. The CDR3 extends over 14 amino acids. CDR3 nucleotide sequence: TGCAGCGTTGCTTTTTCTAGCGGCGACAATGAGCAGTTCTTC. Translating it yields CSVAFSSGDNEQFF.

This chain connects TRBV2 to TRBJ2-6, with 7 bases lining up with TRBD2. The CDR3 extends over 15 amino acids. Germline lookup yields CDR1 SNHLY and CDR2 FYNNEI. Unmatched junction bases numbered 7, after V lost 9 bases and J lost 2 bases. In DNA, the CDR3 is TGTGCCAGGGATAGCGGGTTGACTGGGGCCAACGTCCTGACTTTC. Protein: CARDSGLTGANVLTF.

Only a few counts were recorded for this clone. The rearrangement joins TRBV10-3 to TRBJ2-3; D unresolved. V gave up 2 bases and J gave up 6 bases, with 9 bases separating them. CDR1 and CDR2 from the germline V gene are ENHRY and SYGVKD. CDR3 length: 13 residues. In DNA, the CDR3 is TGTGCCATCAGTGAGCCCCACGGCGATACGCAGTATTTT. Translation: CAISEPHGDTQYF.

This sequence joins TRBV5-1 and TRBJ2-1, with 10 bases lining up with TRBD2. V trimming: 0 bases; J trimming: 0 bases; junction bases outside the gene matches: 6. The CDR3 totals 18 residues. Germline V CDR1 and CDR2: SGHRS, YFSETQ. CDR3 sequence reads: CASSLARGLADSYNEQFF. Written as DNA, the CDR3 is TGCGCCAGCAGCTTGGCCAGAGGACTAGCGGACTCCTACAATGAGCAGTTCTTC. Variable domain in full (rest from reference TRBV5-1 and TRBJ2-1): KAGVTQTPRYLIKTRGQQVTLSCSPISGHRSVSWYQQTPGQGLQFLFEYFSETQRNKGNFPGRFSGRQFSNSRSEMNVSTLELGDSALYLCASSLARGLADSYNEQFFGPGTRLTVL.

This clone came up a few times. The CDR3 sequence: CSAPDRAGYTF. The CDR3 DNA reads TGCAGTGCCCCGGACAGGGCTGGCTACACCTTC. The rearrangement joins TRBV20-1 to TRBJ1-2, with 8 bases identical to TRBD1. This CDR3 is 11 amino acids long. Trimming took 6 bases from V and 7 from J; bases not matched to a gene: 4. The germline V gene encodes CDR1 DFQATT and CDR2 SNEGSKA (reference sequence).

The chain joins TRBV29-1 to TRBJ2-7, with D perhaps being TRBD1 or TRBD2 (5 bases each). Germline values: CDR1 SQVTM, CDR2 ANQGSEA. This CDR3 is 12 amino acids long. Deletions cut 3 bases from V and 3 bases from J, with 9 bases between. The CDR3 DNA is TGCAGCGTTGAGGGACCCGGCTACGAGCAGTACTTC. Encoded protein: CSVEGPGYEQYF.

For the CDR3, the DNA is TGCGCCAGCAGCCACCAGAGAGAGGCAAGGGGGGATGAGCAGTTCTTC. Encoded protein: CASSHQREARGDEQFF. This rearrangement joins TRBV4-1 to TRBJ2-1; D possibly uses TRBD1 or TRBD2 (6 bases each). This CDR3 is 16 amino acids long. Germline V gene lookup returns CDR1 MGHRA and CDR2 YSYEKL. Trimming left V 3 bases short and J 8 bases short, with 20 bases between.

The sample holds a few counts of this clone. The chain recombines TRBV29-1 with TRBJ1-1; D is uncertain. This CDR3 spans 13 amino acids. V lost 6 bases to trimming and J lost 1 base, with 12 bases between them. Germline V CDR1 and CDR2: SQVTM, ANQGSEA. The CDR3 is CSVALGPNTEAFF. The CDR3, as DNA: TGCAGCGTCGCCCTCGGGCCGAACACTGAAGCTTTCTTT.

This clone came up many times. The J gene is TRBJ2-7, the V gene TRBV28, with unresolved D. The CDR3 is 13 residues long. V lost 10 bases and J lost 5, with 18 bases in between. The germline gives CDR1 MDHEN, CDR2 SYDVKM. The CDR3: CATVTGYNNEQYF. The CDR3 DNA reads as TGTGCCACCGTTACCGGCTATAACAACGAGCAGTACTTC.